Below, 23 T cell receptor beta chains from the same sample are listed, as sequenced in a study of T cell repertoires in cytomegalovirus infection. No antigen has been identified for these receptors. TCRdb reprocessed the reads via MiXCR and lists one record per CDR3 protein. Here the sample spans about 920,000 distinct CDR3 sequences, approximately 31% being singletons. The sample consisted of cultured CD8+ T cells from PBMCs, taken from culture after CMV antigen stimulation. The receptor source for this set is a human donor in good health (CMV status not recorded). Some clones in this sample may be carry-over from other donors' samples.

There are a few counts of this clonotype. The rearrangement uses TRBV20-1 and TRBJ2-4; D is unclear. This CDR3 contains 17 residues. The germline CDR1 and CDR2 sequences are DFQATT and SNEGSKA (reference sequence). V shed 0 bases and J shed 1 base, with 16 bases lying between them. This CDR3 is CSARDPAWDIAKNIQYF. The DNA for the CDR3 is TGCAGTGCTAGAGATCCCGCCTGGGATATTGCCAAAAACATTCAGTACTTC.

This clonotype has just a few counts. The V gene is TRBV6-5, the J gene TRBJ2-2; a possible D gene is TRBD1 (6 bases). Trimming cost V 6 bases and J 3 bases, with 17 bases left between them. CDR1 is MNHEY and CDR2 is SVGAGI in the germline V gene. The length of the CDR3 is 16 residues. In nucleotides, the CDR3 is TGTGCCAGCAGGACTACAGGGACGTCGTACACCGGGGAGCTGTTTTTT. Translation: CASRTTGTSYTGELFF.

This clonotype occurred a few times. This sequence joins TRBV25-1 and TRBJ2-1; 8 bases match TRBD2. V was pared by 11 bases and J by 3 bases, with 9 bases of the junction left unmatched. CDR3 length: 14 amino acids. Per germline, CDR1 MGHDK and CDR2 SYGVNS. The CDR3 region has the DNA TGTGCCCTCCGGGGAAGCGGGGGCTACAATGAGCAGTTCTTC. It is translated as CALRGSGGYNEQFF.

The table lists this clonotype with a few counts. The CDR3 sequence is CASSSDGTSGNTIYF. CDR3 bases: TGTGCCAGCAGTTCGGACGGGACCTCTGGAAACACCATATATTTT. V usage is TRBV7-6 and J usage is TRBJ1-3; perhaps TRBD1 as D (5 bases). Trimming removed 6 bases at V and 0 bases at J, with 12 bases between. The CDR3 loop spans 15 amino acids. Germline assignment: CDR1 SGHVS and CDR2 FNYEAQ.

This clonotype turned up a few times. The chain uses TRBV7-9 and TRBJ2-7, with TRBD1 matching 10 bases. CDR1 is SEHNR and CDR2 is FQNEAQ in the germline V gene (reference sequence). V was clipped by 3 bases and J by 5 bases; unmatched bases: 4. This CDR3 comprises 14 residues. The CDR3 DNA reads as TGTGCCAGCAGCTTCGGACAGGGGGAGGACGAGCAGTACGTC. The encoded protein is CASSFGQGEDEQYV.

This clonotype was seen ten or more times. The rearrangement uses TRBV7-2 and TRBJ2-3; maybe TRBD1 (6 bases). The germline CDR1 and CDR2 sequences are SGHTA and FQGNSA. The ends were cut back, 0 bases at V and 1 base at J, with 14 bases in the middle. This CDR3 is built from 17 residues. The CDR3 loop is CASSLAYRVIGTDTQYF. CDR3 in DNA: TGTGCCAGCAGCTTAGCGTACAGGGTGATTGGCACAGATACGCAGTATTTT.

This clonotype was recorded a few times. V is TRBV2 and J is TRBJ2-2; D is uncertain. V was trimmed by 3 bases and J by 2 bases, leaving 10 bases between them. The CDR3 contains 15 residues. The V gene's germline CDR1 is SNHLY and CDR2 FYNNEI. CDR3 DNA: TGTGCCAGCAGTGATGAACTCACCAACACCGGGGAGCTGTTTTTT. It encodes CASSDELTNTGELFF.

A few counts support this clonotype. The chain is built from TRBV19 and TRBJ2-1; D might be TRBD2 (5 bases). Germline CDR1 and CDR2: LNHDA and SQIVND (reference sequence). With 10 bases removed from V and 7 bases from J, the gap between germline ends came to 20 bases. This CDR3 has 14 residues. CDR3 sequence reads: CATRVAPERNEQFF. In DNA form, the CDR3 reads TGTGCCACTAGAGTAGCCCCCGAGCGGAATGAGCAGTTCTTC.

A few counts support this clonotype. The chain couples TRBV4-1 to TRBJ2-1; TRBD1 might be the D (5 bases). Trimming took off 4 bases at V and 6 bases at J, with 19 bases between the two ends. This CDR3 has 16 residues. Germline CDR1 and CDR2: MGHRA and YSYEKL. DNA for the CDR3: TGCGCCAGCAGCCCACCAGGGCAGCTGGTGTCCAATGAGCAGTTCTTC. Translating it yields CASSPPGQLVSNEQFF.

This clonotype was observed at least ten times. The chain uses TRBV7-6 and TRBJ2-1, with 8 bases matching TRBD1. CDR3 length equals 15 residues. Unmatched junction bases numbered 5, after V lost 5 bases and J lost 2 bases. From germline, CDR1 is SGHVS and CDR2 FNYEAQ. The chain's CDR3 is CASSPRQGPYNEQFF. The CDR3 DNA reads TGTGCCAGCAGCCCCCGACAGGGGCCCTACAATGAGCAGTTCTTC.

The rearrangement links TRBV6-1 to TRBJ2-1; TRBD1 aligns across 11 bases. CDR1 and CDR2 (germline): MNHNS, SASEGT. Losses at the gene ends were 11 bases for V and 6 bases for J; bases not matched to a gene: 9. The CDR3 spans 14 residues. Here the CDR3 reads CAVQDRGRSNEQFF. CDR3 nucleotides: TGTGCCGTACAGGACAGGGGGCGAAGCAATGAGCAGTTCTTC.

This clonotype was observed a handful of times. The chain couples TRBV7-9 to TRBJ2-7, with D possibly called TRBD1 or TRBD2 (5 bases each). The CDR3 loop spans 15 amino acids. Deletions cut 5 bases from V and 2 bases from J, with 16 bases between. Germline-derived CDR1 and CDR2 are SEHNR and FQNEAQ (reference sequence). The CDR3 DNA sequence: TGTGCCAGCAGCCCCCGGGACCTTACCCCCTACGAGCAGTACTTC. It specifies CASSPRDLTPYEQYF. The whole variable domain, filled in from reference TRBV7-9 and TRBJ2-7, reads DTGVSQNPRHKITKRGQNVTFRCDPISEHNRLYWYRQTLGQGPEFLTYFQNEAQLEKSRLLSDRFSAERPKGSFSTLEIQRTEQGDSAMYLCASSPRDLTPYEQYFGPGTRLTVT.

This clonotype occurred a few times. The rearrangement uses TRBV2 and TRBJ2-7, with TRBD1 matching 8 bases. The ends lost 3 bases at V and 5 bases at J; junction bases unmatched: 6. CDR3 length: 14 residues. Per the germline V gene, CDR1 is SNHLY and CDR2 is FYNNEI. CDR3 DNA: TGTGCCAGCAGTGACACAGGGGGAATGAACGAGCAGTACTTC. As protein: CASSDTGGMNEQYF.

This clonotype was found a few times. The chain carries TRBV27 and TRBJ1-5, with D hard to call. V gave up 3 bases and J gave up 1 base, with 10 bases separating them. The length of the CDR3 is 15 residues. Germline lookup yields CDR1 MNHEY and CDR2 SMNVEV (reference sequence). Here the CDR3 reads CASSFIGGSNQPQHF. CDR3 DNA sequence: TGTGCCAGCAGTTTTATTGGAGGGAGCAATCAGCCCCAGCATTTT.

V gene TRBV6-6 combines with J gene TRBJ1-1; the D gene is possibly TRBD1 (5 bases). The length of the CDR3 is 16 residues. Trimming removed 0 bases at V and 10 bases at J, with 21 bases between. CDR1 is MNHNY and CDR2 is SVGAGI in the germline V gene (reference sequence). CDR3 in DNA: TGTGCCAGCAGTTACTCCACGCCGGGGAGGGGAGATGGAGCTTTCTTT. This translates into CASSYSTPGRGDGAFF.

CDR3 nucleotide sequence: TGTGCCAGCAGCGGCGGGTATGGACGGACGCTCTCCTACGAGCAGTACGTC. As protein: CASSGGYGRTLSYEQYV. This chain joins TRBV28 and TRBJ2-7; perhaps TRBD2 as D (5 bases). The V gene's germline CDR1 is MDHEN and CDR2 SYDVKM. The CDR3 is made up of 17 amino acids. The V and J ends lost 6 bases and 0 bases respectively, with 21 bases between them.

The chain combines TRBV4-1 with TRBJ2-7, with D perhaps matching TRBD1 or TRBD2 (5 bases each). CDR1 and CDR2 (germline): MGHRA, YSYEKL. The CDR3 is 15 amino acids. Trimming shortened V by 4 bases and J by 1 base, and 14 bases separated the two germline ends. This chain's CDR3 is CASSLGAEGSYEQYF. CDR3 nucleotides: TGCGCCAGCAGCCTCGGGGCCGAGGGGTCCTACGAGCAGTACTTC.

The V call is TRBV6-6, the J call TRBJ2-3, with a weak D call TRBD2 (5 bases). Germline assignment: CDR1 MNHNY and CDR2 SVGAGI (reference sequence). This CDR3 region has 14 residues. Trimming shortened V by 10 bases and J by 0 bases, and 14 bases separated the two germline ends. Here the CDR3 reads CATYGGRSTDTQYF. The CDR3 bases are TGTGCCACCTACGGAGGCAGAAGCACAGATACGCAGTATTTT.

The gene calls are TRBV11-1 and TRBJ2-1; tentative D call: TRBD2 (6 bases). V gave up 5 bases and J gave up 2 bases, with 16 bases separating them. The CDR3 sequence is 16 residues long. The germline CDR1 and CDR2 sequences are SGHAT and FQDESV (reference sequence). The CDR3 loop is CASSVRDVGAYNEQFF. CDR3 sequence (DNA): TGTGCCAGCAGCGTGCGGGATGTAGGGGCCTACAATGAGCAGTTCTTC.

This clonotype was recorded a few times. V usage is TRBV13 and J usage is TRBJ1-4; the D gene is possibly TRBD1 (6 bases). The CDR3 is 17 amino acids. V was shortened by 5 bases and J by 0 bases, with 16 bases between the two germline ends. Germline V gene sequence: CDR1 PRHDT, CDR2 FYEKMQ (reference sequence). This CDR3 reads CASSIRGGGATNEKLFF. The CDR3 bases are TGTGCCAGCAGCATCAGGGGTGGAGGGGCAACTAATGAAAAACTGTTTTTT.

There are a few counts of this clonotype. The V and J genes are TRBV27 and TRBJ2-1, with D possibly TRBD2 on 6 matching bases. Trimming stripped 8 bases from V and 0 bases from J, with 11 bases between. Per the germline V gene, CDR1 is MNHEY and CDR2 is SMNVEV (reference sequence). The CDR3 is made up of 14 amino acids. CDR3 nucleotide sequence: TGTGCCAGCCGGACTACGAGCTCCTACAATGAGCAGTTCTTC. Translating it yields CASRTTSSYNEQFF.

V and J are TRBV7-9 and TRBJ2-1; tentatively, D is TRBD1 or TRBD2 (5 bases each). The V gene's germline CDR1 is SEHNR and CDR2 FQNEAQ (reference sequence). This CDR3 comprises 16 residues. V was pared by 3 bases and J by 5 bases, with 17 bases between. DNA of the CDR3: TGTGCCAGCAGCTTCGGGCAAACGGGACCGGACAATGAGCAGTTCTTC. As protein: CASSFGQTGPDNEQFF.

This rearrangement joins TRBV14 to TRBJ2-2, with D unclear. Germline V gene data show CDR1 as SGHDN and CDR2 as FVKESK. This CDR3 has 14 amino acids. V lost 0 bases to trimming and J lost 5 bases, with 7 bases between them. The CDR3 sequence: CASSQDVGTGELFF. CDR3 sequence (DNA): TGTGCCAGCAGCCAAGATGTGGGAACCGGGGAGCTGTTTTTT.